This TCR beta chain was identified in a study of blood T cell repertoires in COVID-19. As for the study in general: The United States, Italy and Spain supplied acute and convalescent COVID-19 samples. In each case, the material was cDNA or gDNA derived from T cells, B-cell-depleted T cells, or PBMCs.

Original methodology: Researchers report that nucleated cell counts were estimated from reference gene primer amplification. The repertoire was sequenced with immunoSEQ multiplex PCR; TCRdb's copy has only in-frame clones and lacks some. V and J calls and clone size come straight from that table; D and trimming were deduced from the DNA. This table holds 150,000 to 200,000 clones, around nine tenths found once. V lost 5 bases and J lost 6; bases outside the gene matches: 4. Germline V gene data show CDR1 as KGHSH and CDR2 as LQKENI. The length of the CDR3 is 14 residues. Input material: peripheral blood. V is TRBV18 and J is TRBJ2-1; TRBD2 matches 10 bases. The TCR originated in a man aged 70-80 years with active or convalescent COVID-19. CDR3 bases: TGTGCCAGCTCAGATGGACTAGCGGTCAATGAGCAGTTCTTC. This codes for CASSDGLAVNEQFF.